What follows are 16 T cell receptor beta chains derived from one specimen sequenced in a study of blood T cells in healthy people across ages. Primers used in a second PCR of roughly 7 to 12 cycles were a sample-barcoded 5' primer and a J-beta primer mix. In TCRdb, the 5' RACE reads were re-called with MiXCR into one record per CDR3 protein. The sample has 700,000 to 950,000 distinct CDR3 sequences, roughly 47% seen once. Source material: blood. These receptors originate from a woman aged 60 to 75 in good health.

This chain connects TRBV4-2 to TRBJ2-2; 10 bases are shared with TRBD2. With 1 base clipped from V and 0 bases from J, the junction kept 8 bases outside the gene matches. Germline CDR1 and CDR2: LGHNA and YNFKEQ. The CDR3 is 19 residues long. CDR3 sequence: CASSQVLLAGDPNTGELFF. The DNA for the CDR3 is TGTGCCAGCAGCCAAGTCCTCCTAGCGGGAGACCCGAACACCGGGGAGCTGTTTTTT.

The CDR3 here is CASSPGYYGYTF. The CDR3, as DNA: TGTGCCAGCAGCCCCGGGTACTATGGCTACACCTTC. This chain links TRBV7-2 with TRBJ1-2; D unclear. From germline, CDR1 is SGHTA and CDR2 FQGNSA. This CDR3 region has 12 residues. V was clipped by 5 bases and J by 3 bases, with 7 bases between them.

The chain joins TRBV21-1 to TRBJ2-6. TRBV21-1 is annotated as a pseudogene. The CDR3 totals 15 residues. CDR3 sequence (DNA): TGTGCCAGCAGCAAAGGGAACTCTGGGGCCAACGTCCTGACTTTC. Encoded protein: CASSKGNSGANVLTF.

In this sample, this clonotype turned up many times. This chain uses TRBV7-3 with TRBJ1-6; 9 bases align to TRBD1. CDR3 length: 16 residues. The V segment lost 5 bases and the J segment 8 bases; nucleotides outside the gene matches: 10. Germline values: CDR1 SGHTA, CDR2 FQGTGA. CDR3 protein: CASSITGTGKHSPLHF. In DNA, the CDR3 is TGTGCCAGCAGCATTACCGGGACAGGGAAACATTCACCCCTCCACTTT.

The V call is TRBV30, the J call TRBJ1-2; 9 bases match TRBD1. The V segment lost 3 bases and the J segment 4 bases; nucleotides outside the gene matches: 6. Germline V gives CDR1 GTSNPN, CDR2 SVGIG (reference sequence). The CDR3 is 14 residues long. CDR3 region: CAWRTQGAGYGYTF. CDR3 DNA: TGTGCCTGGAGAACACAGGGGGCAGGCTATGGCTACACCTTC.

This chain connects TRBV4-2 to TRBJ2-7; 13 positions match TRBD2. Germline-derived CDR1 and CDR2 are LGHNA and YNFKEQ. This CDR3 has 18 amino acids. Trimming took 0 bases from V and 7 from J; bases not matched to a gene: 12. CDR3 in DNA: TGTGCCAGCAGCCAAGAGGGGACTAGCGGGGCCCTTGTATGGGAGCAGTACTTC. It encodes CASSQEGTSGALVWEQYF.

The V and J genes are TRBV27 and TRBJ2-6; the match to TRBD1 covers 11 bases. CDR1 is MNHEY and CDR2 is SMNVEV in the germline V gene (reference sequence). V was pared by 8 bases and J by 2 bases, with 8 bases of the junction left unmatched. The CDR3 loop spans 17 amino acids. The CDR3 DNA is TGTGCCAGCTCTAGGACAGGGGGCGCCGCTGGGGCCAACGTCCTGACTTTC. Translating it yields CASSRTGGAAGANVLTF.

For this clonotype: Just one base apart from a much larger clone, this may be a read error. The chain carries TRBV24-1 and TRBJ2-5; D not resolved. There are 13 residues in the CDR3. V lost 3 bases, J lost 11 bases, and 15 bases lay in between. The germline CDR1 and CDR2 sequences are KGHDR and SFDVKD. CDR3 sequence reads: CATSDARRDEQYF. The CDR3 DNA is TGTGCCACCAGTGATGCCAGGCGTGATGAGCAGTACTTC.

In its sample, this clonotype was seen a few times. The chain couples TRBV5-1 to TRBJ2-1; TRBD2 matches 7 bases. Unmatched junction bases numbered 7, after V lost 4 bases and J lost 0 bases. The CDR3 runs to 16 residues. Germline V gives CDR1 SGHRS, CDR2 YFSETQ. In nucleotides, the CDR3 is TGCGCCAGCAGCCCCATTGCGGGAGTCTCCTACAATGAGCAGTTCTTC. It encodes CASSPIAGVSYNEQFF.

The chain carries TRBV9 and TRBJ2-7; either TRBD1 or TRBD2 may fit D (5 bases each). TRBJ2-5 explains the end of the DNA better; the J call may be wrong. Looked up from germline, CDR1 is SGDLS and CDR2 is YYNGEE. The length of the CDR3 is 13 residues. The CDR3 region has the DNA TGTGCCAGCAGCGTTCGGGACCCGGAGACCCAGTACTTC. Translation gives CASSVRDPETQYF.

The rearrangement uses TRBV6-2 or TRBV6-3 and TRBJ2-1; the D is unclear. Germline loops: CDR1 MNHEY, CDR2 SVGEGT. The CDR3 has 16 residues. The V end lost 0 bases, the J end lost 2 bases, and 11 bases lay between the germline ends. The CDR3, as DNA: TGTGCCAGCAGTTACTCGGACCAGAGGCCCTACAATGAGCAGTTCTTC. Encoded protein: CASSYSDQRPYNEQFF.

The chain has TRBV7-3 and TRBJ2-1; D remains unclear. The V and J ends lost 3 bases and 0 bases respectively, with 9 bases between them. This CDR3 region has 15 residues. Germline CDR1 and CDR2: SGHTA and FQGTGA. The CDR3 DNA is TGTGCCAGCAGCTTCTATGAGAGCTCCTACAATGAGCAGTTCTTC. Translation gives CASSFYESSYNEQFF.

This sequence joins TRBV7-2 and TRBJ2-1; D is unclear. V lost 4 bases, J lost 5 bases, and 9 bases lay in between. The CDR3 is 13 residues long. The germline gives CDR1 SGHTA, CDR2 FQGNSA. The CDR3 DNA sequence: TGTGCCAGCAGCTGGTCTAGAGACAATGAGCAGTTCTTC. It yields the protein CASSWSRDNEQFF.

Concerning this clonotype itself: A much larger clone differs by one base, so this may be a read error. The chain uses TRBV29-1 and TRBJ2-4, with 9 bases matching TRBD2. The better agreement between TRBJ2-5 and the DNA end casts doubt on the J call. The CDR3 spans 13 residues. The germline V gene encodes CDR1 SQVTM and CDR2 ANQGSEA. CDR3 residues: CSTEAGGHETQYF. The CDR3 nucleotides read TGCAGCACTGAGGCGGGAGGGCATGAGACCCAGTACTTC.

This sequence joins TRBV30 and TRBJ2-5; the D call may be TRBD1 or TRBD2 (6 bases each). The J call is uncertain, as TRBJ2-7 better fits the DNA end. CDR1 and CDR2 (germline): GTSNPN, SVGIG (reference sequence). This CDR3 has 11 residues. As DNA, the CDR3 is TGTGCCTGGAGTCGGGGGCTCGAGCAGTACTTC. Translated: CAWSRGLEQYF.

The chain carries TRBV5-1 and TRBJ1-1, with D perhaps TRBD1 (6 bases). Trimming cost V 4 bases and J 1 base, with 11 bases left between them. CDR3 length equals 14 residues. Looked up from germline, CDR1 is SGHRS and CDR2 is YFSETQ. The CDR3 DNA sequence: TGCGCCAGCAGCGTTGCGGGGGCGAACACTGAAGCTTTCTTT. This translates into CASSVAGANTEAFF.